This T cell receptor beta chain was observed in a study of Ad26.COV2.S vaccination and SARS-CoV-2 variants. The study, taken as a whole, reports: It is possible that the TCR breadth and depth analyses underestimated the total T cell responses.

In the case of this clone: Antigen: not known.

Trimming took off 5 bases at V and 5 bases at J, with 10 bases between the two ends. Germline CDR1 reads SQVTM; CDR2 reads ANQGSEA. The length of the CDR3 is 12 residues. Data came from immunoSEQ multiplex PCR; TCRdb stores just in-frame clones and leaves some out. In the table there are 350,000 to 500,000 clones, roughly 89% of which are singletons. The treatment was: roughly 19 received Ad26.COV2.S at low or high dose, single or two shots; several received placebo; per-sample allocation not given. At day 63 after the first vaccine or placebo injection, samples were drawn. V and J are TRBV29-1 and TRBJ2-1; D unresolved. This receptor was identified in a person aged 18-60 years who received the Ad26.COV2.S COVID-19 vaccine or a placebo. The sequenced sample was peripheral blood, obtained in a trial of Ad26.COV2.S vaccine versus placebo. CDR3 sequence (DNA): TGCAGCGTTAGTGTGCACCACAATGAGCAGTTCTTC. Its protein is CSVSVHHNEQFF.